A selection of T cell receptor beta chains follows, all from one sample in a study of blood T cell repertoires in COVID-19. TCRdb's copy holds only in-frame clones and misses some; the assay was immunoSEQ multiplex PCR. This table holds over 140,000 clones, about 86% found once. Input material: peripheral blood. These receptors originate from a woman in her fifties or sixties with acute or convalescent COVID-19. CDR3s include the opening cysteine and the closing phenylalanine or tryptophan. Each record gives: J gene, clone size, D gene, V gene, CDR3 DNA, CDR3 protein. A D gene is named only where the DNA matches it firmly. Rows give clone size only sometimes, using once, few, many, or a class for an expanded clone.

TRBJ2-7	-	-	TRBV15	TGTGCCACCAGCAGTCGGGAACGGTCCTACGAGCAGTACTTC	CATSSRERSYEQYF
TRBJ2-7	-	TRBD2	TRBV27	TGTGCCAGCAGTTTATGGGCTTCGGCGGGAGGGTTCTACGAGCAGTACTTC	CASSLWASAGGFYEQYF
TRBJ2-7	-	TRBD1	TRBV14	TGTGCCAGCAGCCAGCGGGACAGGGGCTACGAGCAGTACTTC	CASSQRDRGYEQYF
TRBJ1-2	-	TRBD1	TRBV30	TGTGCCTGGGGGCCCGGACAGGTCGGTGGCTACACCTTC	CAWGPGQVGGYTF
TRBJ2-7	-	TRBD2	TRBV2	TGTGCCAGTTCTTGGTCTAGCGGGACGAACGAGCAGTACTTC	CASSWSSGTNEQYF
TRBJ2-7	-	TRBD2	TRBV5-1	TGCGCCAGCAGCTTCGTCGTGACTAGCGGGAGGGCCTTGTCTGGCGAGCAGTACTTC	CASSFVVTSGRALSGEQYF
TRBJ2-2	-	-	TRBV28	TGTGCCAGCAGTTTATATGTGGAGACCGGGGAGCTGTTTTTT	CASSLYVETGELFF
TRBJ2-7	-	TRBD2	TRBV11-2	TGTGCCAGCAGCGATGTCCTAGCGGGAGGGTACGAGCAGTACTTC	CASSDVLAGGYEQYF
TRBJ1-3	-	-	TRBV2	TGTGCCAGCAGCTCTACAGGAGAGGGAAACACCATATATTTT	CASSSTGEGNTIYF
TRBJ1-2	few	-	TRBV19	TGTGCCAGTAAGGACGCTTTGAGGGAGTGGTATGGCTACACCTTC	CASKDALREWYGYTF
TRBJ1-6	-	TRBD1	TRBV2	TGTGCCAGCAGTGAGTCCGGACAGGGTTATTCACCCCTCCACTTT	CASSESGQGYSPLHF
TRBJ1-5	-	TRBD1	TRBV28	TGTGCCAGCAGCCGACCGCGGACAGGGAATCAGCCCCAGCATTTT	CASSRPRTGNQPQHF
TRBJ2-3	-	TRBD1	TRBV30	TGTGCCTGGAGTGGAGGTACCGGGACAGGAGAATATTTT	CAWSGGTGTGEYF
TRBJ2-2	-	-	TRBV28	TGTGCCAGCAGTTCAGGACAGTGGAACACCGGGGAGCTGTTTTTT	CASSSGQWNTGELFF
TRBJ2-2	-	TRBD1	TRBV30	TGTGCCTGGAGTCACAGGGGGGCTCACACCGGGGAGCTGTTTTTT	CAWSHRGAHTGELFF
TRBJ1-5	-	TRBD1	TRBV7-2	TGTGCCAGCAGCTTAGCCGGCGGGACAGGGATGCGTCAGCCCCAGCATTTT	CASSLAGGTGMRQPQHF
TRBJ1-2	-	-	TRBV28	TGTGCCAGCAGTTTAAGAGCGCGGGGCTACACCTTC	CASSLRARGYTF
TRBJ1-6	-	TRBD1	TRBV5-4	TGTGCCAGCAGCCCCAGGGGGAATAATTCACCCCTCCACTTT	CASSPRGNNSPLHF
TRBJ2-1	-	TRBD2	TRBV25-1	TGTGCCAGCAGTGTGATTAGCGGGAGTACCTACAATGAGCAGTTCTTC	CASSVISGSTYNEQFF
TRBJ1-2	-	-	TRBV24-1	TGTGCCACCAGTGACCCCGAGCCCAACTATGGCTACACCTTC	CATSDPEPNYGYTF
TRBJ2-7	-	TRBD1	TRBV7-9	TGTGCCAGCAGCAAGTACCGGGACAGGGAAGACGAGCAGTACTTC	CASSKYRDREDEQYF
TRBJ2-7	-	TRBD1	TRBV19	TGTGCCAGTAGTGCCGGACAGGGTGGCGAGCAGTACTTC	CASSAGQGGEQYF
TRBJ2-3	-	-	TRBV24-1	TGTGCCACCAGTGATCCCCAGAGGGAGCGGAACACAGATACGCAGTATTTT	CATSDPQRERNTDTQYF
TRBJ2-1	-	-	TRBV19	TGTGCCAGTAGTATAACAGGGCATGAGCAGTTCTTC	CASSITGHEQFF
TRBJ2-3	-	TRBD2	TRBV19	TGTGCCAGTAGTTTCCGCGGGAGAAGCACAGATACGCAGTATTTT	CASSFRGRSTDTQYF
TRBJ2-3	-	-	TRBV30	TGTGCCTGGACCCGCGTCTACGGCACAGATACGCAGTATTTT	CAWTRVYGTDTQYF
TRBJ2-3	-	TRBD2	TRBV20-1	TGCAGTGCTAGTGGGTTTTTGGCAACTAGCGGGTGGGCCACAGATACGCAGTATTTT	CSASGFLATSGWATDTQYF
TRBJ2-7	-	TRBD1	TRBV29-1	TGCAGCGCTGTGGGACAGGGGACCGAGCAGTACTTC	CSAVGQGTEQYF
TRBJ2-5	-	-	TRBV19	TGTGCCAGTAGTAGGACTCCCAGGGAGACCCAGTACTTC	CASSRTPRETQYF
TRBJ1-1	-	-	TRBV5-4	TGTGCCAGCAGCTCGGCCGGGTCCGCAAGGACTGAAGCTTTCTTT	CASSSAGSARTEAFF
TRBJ2-2	once	TRBD2	TRBV5-1	TGCGCCAGCAGCTTTCGTCCCCCCGATCCAGCGGGAGGTCTCGCCGGGGAGCTGTTTTTT	CASSFRPPDPAGGLAGELFF
TRBJ1-4	-	TRBD1	TRBV6-5	TGTGCCAGCAGTCCCGGGACAGACCGAAATGAAAAACTGTTTTTT	CASSPGTDRNEKLFF
TRBJ1-4	-	-	TRBV4-2	TGTGCCAGCAGCCAAGGTGGTTCCGGAGGGAAACTGTTTTTT	CASSQGGSGGKLFF
TRBJ2-5	-	-	TRBV4-2	TGTGCCAGCAGCCAATGGGGCGGAATCCAAGAGACCCAGTACTTC	CASSQWGGIQETQYF
TRBJ2-7	-	TRBD2	TRBV5-1	TGCGCCAGCAGCTTGGTGGGAGGAGCGGGAGGAAGGTCCTACGAGCAGTACTTC	CASSLVGGAGGRSYEQYF
TRBJ2-1	-	TRBD1	TRBV29-1	TGCAGCGTCAGGACAGGGGGGGACAATGAGCAGTTCTTC	CSVRTGGDNEQFF
TRBJ1-1	-	TRBD1	TRBV24-1	TGTGCCACCAGTGATCCCCGGACAGGGGCGGATGAAGCTTTCTTT	CATSDPRTGADEAFF
TRBJ2-2	-	-	TRBV5-1	TGCGCCAGCAGCTTGTTAACTACCACCGGGGAGCTGTTTTTT	CASSLLTTTGELFF
TRBJ2-1	-	TRBD2	TRBV7-3	TGTGCCAGCAGCTCAACGGGGCGGGAGGGCGCTGAGCAGTTCTTC	CASSSTGREGAEQFF
TRBJ1-1	-	-	TRBV3-1/TRBV3-2	TGTGCCAGCAGCCACGGGGTGAACACTGAAGCTTTCTTT	CASSHGVNTEAFF
TRBJ2-1	-	TRBD2	TRBV15	TGTGCCACCAGCAGACTTAGCGGGAGAACCTACAATGAGCAGTTCTTC	CATSRLSGRTYNEQFF
TRBJ1-1	few	-	TRBV4-1	TGCGCCAGCAGCCAAGAGGGGGCCACCTATGAAGCTTTCTTT	CASSQEGATYEAFF
TRBJ1-2	-	-	TRBV2	TGTGCCAGCGGACAGTTTCCCTATGGCTACACCTTC	CASGQFPYGYTF
TRBJ1-3	-	TRBD1	TRBV24-1	TGTGCCACCAGACCGAGAATACAGGGGGAAAACACCATATATTTT	CATRPRIQGENTIYF